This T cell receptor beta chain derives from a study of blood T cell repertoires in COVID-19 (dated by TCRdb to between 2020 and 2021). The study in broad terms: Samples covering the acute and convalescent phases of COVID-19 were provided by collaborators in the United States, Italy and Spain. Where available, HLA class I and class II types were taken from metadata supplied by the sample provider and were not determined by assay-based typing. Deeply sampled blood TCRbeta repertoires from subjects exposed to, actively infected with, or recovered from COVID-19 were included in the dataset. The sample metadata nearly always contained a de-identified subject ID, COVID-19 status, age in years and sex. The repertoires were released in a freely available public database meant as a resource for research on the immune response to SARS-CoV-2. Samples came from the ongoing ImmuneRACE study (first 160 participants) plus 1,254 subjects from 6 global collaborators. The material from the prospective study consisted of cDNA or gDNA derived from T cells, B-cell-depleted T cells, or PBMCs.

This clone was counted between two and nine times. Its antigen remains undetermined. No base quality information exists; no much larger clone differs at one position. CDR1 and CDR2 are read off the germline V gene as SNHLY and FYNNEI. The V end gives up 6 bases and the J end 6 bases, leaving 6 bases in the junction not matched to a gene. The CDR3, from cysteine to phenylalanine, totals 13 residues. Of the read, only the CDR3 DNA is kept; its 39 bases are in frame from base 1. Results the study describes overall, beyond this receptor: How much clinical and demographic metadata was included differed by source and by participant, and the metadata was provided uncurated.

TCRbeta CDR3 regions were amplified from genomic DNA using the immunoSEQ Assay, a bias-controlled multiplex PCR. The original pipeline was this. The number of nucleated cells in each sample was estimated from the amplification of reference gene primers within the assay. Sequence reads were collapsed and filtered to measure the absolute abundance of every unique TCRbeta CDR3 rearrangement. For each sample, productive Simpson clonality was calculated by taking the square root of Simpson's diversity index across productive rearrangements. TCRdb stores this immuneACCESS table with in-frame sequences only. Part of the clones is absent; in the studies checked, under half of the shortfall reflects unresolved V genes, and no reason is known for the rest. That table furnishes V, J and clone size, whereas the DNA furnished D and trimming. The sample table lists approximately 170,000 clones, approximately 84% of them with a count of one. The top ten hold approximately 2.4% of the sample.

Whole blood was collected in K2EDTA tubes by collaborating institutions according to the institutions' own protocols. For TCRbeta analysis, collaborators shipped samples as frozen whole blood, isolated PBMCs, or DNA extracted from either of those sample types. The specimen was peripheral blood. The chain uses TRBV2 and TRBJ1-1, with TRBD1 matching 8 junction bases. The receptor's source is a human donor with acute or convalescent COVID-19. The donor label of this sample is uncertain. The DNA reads TGTGCCAGCAGGCGGACAGGGAAGGCTGAAGCTTTCTTT. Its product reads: CASRRTGKAEAFF.